This TCR beta chain was profiled in a study of brain metastases from non-small cell lung cancer. Regarding the study as a whole: Metastases had sparse T cells but largely shared repertoires with primaries. Compared with primary tumors, brain metastases showed less T-cell infiltration. Compared with their matched primary tumors, around 68% of brain metastases showed expanded T-cell clones.

CDR3 length: 17 amino acids. Generated by immunoSEQ multiplex PCR, the TCRdb table keeps only in-frame clones and is missing some. The sample gives over a thousand clones, 70% to 85% of which show up once; about 16% is in the top ten. Concerning this clone itself: What it recognizes is unknown.

This TCR came from a donor at least 40 years old with non-small cell lung cancer. The V gene is TRBV21-1, the J gene TRBJ1-1; whether TRBD1, the table's D call, matches the DNA was not checked. TRBV21-1 is a recognized pseudogene. Sequenced sample: tissue from a brain metastasis. CDR3 in DNA: TGTGCCAGCAGCATGGACAGGGGGGAATTAGCCATGTCTGAAGCTTTCTTT. This encodes CASSMDRGELAMSEAFF.